These 3 T cell receptor beta chains originate from one sample sequenced in a study of spatial heterogeneity in lung cancer. Time point defined: blood taken at disease recurrence. Unsorted tumor, nontumor lung tissue or cryopreserved PBMC supplied the whole RNA. TCRdb called the 5' RACE reads again in MiXCR, with one record for every CDR3 protein. Here the sample spans 9,500 to 10,000 distinct CDR3 sequences, 3.5% to 4% being singletons. The sequencing here drew on PBMCs, taken at recurrence. The receptors come from a female donor with early-stage non-small cell lung cancer.

This clonotype qualifies as large. The library was built for alpha chains, so this beta chain is an off-target read and its size means little. The genes are TRBV20-1 and TRBJ2-2, with D perhaps TRBD1 or TRBD2 (6 bases each). CDR3 length equals 14 residues. Trimming pared 6 bases from V and 3 bases from J, leaving 14 bases between. CDR1 is DFQATT and CDR2 is SNEGSKA in the germline V gene (reference sequence). The CDR3 spells CSAKGGLDTGELFF. CDR3 in DNA: TGCAGTGCAAAGGGGGGTTTGGACACCGGGGAGCTGTTTTTT.

Many counts were recorded for this clonotype. This beta chain slipped into a library made for alpha chains as a stray read, so its size is not meaningful. V usage is TRBV5-4 and J usage is TRBJ1-2; no clear D gene. V lost 1 base, J lost 3 bases, and 10 bases lay in between. Germline-derived CDR1 and CDR2 are SGHNT and YYREEE (reference sequence). The CDR3 spans 14 residues. The CDR3 nucleotides read TGTGCCAGCAGCTTGTCCGTCCGGGACTATGGCTACACCTTC. Encoded protein: CASSLSVRDYGYTF.

This clonotype was counted ten times or more. As an off-target read in a library built for alpha chains, this beta chain has a frequency of little significance. The rearrangement joins TRBV10-3 to TRBJ2-3; 12 bases are a match to TRBD2. The germline gives CDR1 ENHRY, CDR2 SYGVKD. With V trimmed by 6 bases and J by 4 bases, 8 bases remained unmatched. The CDR3 extends over 16 amino acids. CDR3 DNA: TGTGCCATCAGCATCGGGACTAGCGGGTTTCCAGATACGCAGTATTTT. It codes for CAISIGTSGFPDTQYF.